This T cell receptor (beta chain) emerged from a study of brain T cells in children with intractable seizures. Sequencing used immunoSEQ multiplex PCR; TCRdb keeps in-frame clones, though not all of them. The sample carries hundreds of thousands of clones, roughly 93% recorded once. The germline V and J ends were trimmed by 9 bases and 0 bases, with 11 bases remaining between them. Germline CDR1 and CDR2: KGHDR and SFDVKD. This CDR3 comprises 14 residues. Time point specified: blood from clinic visit 5 months post-surgery; TSC patient then seizure free. The sequenced cases were selected for having the highest brain T cell transcript signatures. At least one anti-epileptic drug was given before surgery.

This specimen was peripheral blood, taken 4 to 5 months after surgery. The gene calls are TRBV24-1 and TRBJ1-5; the D is unclear. This clonotype originated in a boy younger than two with tuberous sclerosis and intractable seizures. The CDR3 nucleotides read TGTGCCACCGGAGGGTACGGTAGCAATCAGCCCCAGCATTTT. Its translation: CATGGYGSNQPQHF.